The clone carrying this T cell receptor (beta chain) was observed a single time. What it binds is unknown. The data are from a study of vaccination effects on CD4 cells after COVID-19. Germline V gene data show CDR1 as MGHRA and CDR2 as YSYEKL. The CDR3 loop spans 15 amino acids. Losses at the gene ends were 1 base for V and 6 bases for J; bases not matched to a gene: 6. Study-wide results and limits: Clones that were induced by infection or by vaccine showed marked contraction late after vaccination.

The method was immunoSEQ multiplex PCR; TCRdb's version includes in-frame clones alone and lacks a portion of them. The repertoire has about 73,000 clones, around 73% of them found once; the top ten carry around 2.1%. The culture ran for about 11 days, and then CD4+ T cells were isolated. Two doses of BNT162b2 or mRNA-1273 vaccine were administered to participants. Sequences were derived from CD4+ T cells from PBMCs cultured without peptide, sampled after COVID-19 vaccination. The receptor comes from a human donor who received a COVID-19 vaccine. V gene TRBV4-1 combines with J gene TRBJ1-5; 7 bases map to TRBD1. CDR3 in DNA: TGCGCCAGCAGCCAAGGGGAGCAGGGGGGTCAGCCCCAGCATTTT. Protein product: CASSQGEQGGQPQHF.